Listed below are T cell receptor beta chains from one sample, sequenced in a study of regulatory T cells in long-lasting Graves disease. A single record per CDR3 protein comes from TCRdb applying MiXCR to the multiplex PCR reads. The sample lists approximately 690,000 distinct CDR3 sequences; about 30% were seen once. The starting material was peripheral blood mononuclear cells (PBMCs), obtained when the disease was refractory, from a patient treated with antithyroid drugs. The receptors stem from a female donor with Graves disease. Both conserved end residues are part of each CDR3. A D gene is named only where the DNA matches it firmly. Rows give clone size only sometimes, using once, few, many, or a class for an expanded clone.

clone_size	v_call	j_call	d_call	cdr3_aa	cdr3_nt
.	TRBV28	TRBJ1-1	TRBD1	CASSLSRGRLGTEAFF	TGTGCCAGCAGTTTATCCAGGGGGCGATTGGGCACTGAAGCTTTCTTT
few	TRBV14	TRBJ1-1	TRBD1	CASSPGQGERNAEAFF	TGTGCCAGCAGCCCGGGACAGGGGGAACGCAACGCTGAAGCTTTCTTT
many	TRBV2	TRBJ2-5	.	CASRRGLADQETQYF	TGTGCCAGCAGGAGGGGGCTAGCGGACCAAGAGACCCAGTACTTC
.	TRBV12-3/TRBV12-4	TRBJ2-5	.	CASRPPPIPPGETQYF	TGTGCCAGCAGACCTCCTCCAATACCCCCTGGGGAGACCCAGTACTTC
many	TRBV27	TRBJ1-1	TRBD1	CASSGGTGGSEAFF	TGTGCCAGCAGTGGGGGGACAGGTGGGTCTGAAGCTTTCTTT
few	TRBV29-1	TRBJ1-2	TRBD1	CSVGKGADYGYTF	TGCAGCGTTGGAAAGGGGGCTGACTATGGCTACACCTTC
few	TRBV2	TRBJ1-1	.	CASSERRPMGMNTEAFF	TGTGCCAGCAGTGAGCGGAGGCCAATGGGCATGAACACTGAAGCTTTCTTT
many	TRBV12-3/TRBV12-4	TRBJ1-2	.	CASSLIIRGAPPNYGYTF	TGTGCCAGCAGTTTGATAATCCGCGGGGCGCCCCCTAACTATGGCTACACCTTC
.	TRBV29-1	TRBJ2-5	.	CSVVETQETQYF	TGCAGCGTTGTAGAAACCCAAGAGACCCAGTACTTC
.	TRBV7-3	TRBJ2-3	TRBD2	CASSLRRGTSGYTDTQYF	TGTGCCAGCAGCTTAAGGCGGGGGACTAGCGGATACACAGATACGCAGTATTTT
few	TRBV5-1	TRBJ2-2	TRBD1	CASSWTGGTGELFF	TGCGCCAGCAGCTGGACAGGGGGCACCGGGGAGCTGTTTTTT
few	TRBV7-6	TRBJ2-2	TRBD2	CASSSPWGLAGGRPGELFF	TGTGCCAGCAGCTCGCCCTGGGGACTAGCGGGAGGACGACCCGGGGAGCTGTTTTTT
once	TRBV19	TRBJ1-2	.	CAISGGLGYTF	TGTGCCATCAGCGGGGGGCTCGGCTACACCTTC
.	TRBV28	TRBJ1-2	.	CASRLSSNYGYTF	TGTGCCAGCAGACTCTCGTCTAACTATGGCTACACCTTC
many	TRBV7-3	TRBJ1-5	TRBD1	CASRPGTGGNQPQHF	TGTGCCAGCAGGCCAGGGACAGGGGGCAATCAGCCCCAGCATTTT
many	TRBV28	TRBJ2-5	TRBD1	CASSLLQGAGETQYF	TGTGCCAGCAGTTTATTGCAGGGGGCGGGGGAGACCCAGTACTTC
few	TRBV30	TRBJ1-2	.	CAWNSIGGGLWSYTF	TGTGCCTGGAATTCTATAGGGGGTGGACTATGGAGCTACACCTTC
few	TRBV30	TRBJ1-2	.	CAWSVRWGNYGYTF	TGTGCCTGGAGTGTGCGTTGGGGGAACTATGGCTACACCTTC
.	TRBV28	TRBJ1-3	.	CASSNTGLGDTIYF	TGTGCCAGCAGTAACACCGGCCTCGGGGACACCATATATTTT
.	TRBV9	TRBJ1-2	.	CASSFDSGYGYTF	TGTGCCAGCAGCTTTGACAGTGGCTATGGCTACACCTTC
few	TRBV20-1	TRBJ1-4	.	CSARDVTRDIGNEKLFF	TGCAGTGCTAGAGATGTTACACGGGACATTGGTAATGAAAAACTGTTTTTT
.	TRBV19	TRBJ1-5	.	CASSIIGGEGQPQHF	TGTGCCAGTAGTATTATCGGGGGCGAAGGGCAGCCCCAGCATTTT
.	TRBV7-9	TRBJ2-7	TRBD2	CASSSRLAGGSYEQYF	TGTGCCAGCAGCTCACGACTAGCGGGAGGATCCTACGAGCAGTACTTC
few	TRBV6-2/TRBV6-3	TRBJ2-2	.	CASSVKASGELFF	TGTGCCAGCAGTGTGAAGGCTTCCGGGGAGCTGTTTTTT
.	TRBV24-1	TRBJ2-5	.	CATSDIAEETQYF	TGTGCCACCAGTGATATAGCGGAAGAGACCCAGTACTTC
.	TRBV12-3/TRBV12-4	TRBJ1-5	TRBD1	CASSSPGTVSQPQHF	TGTGCCAGCAGCTCACCTGGGACAGTCAGTCAGCCCCAGCATTTT
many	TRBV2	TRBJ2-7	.	CASSEQGPSYEQYF	TGTGCCAGCAGTGAACAGGGGCCCTCCTACGAGCAGTACTTC
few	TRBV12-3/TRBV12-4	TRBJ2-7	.	CASSLPSGRDEQYF	TGTGCCAGCAGTTTACCTAGTGGGAGAGACGAGCAGTACTTC
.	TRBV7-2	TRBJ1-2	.	CASSPEGLASYTF	TGTGCCAGCAGCCCCGAAGGCCTTGCTAGCTACACCTTC
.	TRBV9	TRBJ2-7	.	CASSPRDFYEQYF	TGTGCCAGCAGCCCGCGGGACTTCTACGAGCAGTACTTC
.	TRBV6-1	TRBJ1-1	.	CASSEDWAMRTEAFF	TGTGCCAGCAGTGAAGATTGGGCCATGCGGACTGAAGCTTTCTTT
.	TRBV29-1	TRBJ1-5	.	CSVESPRGRYQPQHF	TGCAGCGTTGAAAGCCCCAGGGGTCGATATCAGCCCCAGCATTTT
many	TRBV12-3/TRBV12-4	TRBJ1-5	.	CASSLADSSNQPQHF	TGTGCCAGCAGTTTGGCAGATTCTAGCAATCAGCCCCAGCATTTT
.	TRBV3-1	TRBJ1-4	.	CASSPRGLSEKLFF	TGTGCCAGCAGCCCCAGAGGCCTAAGCGAAAAACTGTTTTTT
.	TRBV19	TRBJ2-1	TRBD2	CASSIVLAGGNNEQFF	TGTGCCAGTAGTATAGTCCTAGCGGGAGGGAATAATGAGCAGTTCTTC
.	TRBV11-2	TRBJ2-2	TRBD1	CASSGPTGEPWSWLYTGELVF	TGTGCCAGCAGCGGTCCCACAGGGGAGCCATGGAGTTGGTTGTACACCGGGGAGCTGGTTTTT
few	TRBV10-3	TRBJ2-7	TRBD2	CAISRTSGRTYYEQYF	TGTGCCATCAGCCGGACTAGCGGGAGGACGTATTACGAGCAGTACTTC
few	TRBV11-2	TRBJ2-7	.	CASSLDEGRTPEQYF	TGTGCCAGCAGCTTAGATGAGGGGCGAACCCCCGAGCAGTACTTC
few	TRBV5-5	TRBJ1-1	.	CASSLAFAEAFF	TGTGCCAGCAGCTTGGCCTTCGCTGAAGCTTTCTTT
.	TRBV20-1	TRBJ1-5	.	CSASEALGGHGKPQHF	TGCAGTGCTAGCGAGGCGTTGGGGGGCCACGGGAAGCCCCAGCATTTT
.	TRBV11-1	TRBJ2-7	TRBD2	CGSSYLAGGTSYEQYF	TGTGGCAGCAGCTATCTAGCGGGAGGAACCTCCTACGAGCAGTACTTC
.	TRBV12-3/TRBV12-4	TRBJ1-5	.	CVSSRSGLSSNQPQHF	TGTGTCAGCAGTAGGTCCGGACTGTCTAGCAATCAGCCCCAGCATTTT
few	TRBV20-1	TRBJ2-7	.	CSARDPERVREQYF	TGCAGTGCTAGAGACCCTGAACGGGTACGAGAGCAGTACTTC
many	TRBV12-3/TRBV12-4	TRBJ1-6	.	CASSLRGSPLHF	TGTGCCAGCAGTTTAAGGGGCTCACCCCTCCACTTT
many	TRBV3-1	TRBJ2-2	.	CASSQTGQGRGELFF	TGTGCCAGCAGCCAAACCGGTCAAGGACGAGGGGAGCTGTTTTTT
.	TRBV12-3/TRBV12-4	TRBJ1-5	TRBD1	CASSRQGALGQPQRF	TGTGCCAGCAGTCGACAGGGGGCGCTTGGTCAGCCCCAGCGTTTT
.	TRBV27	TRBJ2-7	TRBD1	CASSLRTGHYEQYF	TGTGCCAGCAGTCTTAGGACAGGGCACTACGAGCAGTACTTC
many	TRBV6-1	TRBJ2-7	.	CASRPRAPSSYEQYF	TGTGCCAGCAGGCCTCGAGCACCGAGCTCCTACGAGCAGTACTTC
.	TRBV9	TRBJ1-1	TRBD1	CASSVGRGPNTEAFF	TGTGCCAGCAGCGTAGGTAGGGGGCCGAACACTGAAGCTTTCTTT
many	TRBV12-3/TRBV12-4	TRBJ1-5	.	CASSFRDVENQPQHF	TGTGCCAGCAGTTTCCGGGACGTAGAAAATCAGCCCCAGCATTTT
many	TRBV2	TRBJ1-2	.	CASISDRLYGYTF	TGTGCCAGCATCAGCGACAGGCTCTACGGCTACACCTTC
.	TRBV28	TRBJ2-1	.	CASNRNNEQFF	TGTGCCAGCAACCGTAACAATGAGCAGTTCTTC
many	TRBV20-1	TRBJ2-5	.	CSATVGSRETQYF	TGCAGTGCGACAGTGGGGAGCAGAGAGACCCAGTACTTC
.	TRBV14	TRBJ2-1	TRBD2	CASSQDGASGSVYNEQFF	TGTGCCAGCAGCCAAGATGGGGCTAGCGGGAGTGTCTACAATGAGCAGTTCTTC
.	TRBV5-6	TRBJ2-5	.	CASSSGGEVETQYF	TGTGCCAGCAGCTCGGGCGGGGAAGTAGAGACCCAGTACTTC
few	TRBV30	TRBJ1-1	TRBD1	CAWQGQRGFNIEAFF	TGTGCCTGGCAGGGACAGAGGGGTTTCAACATTGAAGCTTTCTTT
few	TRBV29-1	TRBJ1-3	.	CSVDVHGGGLGNTIYF	TGCAGCGTTGATGTACATGGCGGGGGGTTAGGAAACACCATATATTTT
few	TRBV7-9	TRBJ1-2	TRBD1	CASSLREGAYGYTF	TGTGCCAGCAGCTTACGCGAGGGGGCCTATGGCTACACCTTC